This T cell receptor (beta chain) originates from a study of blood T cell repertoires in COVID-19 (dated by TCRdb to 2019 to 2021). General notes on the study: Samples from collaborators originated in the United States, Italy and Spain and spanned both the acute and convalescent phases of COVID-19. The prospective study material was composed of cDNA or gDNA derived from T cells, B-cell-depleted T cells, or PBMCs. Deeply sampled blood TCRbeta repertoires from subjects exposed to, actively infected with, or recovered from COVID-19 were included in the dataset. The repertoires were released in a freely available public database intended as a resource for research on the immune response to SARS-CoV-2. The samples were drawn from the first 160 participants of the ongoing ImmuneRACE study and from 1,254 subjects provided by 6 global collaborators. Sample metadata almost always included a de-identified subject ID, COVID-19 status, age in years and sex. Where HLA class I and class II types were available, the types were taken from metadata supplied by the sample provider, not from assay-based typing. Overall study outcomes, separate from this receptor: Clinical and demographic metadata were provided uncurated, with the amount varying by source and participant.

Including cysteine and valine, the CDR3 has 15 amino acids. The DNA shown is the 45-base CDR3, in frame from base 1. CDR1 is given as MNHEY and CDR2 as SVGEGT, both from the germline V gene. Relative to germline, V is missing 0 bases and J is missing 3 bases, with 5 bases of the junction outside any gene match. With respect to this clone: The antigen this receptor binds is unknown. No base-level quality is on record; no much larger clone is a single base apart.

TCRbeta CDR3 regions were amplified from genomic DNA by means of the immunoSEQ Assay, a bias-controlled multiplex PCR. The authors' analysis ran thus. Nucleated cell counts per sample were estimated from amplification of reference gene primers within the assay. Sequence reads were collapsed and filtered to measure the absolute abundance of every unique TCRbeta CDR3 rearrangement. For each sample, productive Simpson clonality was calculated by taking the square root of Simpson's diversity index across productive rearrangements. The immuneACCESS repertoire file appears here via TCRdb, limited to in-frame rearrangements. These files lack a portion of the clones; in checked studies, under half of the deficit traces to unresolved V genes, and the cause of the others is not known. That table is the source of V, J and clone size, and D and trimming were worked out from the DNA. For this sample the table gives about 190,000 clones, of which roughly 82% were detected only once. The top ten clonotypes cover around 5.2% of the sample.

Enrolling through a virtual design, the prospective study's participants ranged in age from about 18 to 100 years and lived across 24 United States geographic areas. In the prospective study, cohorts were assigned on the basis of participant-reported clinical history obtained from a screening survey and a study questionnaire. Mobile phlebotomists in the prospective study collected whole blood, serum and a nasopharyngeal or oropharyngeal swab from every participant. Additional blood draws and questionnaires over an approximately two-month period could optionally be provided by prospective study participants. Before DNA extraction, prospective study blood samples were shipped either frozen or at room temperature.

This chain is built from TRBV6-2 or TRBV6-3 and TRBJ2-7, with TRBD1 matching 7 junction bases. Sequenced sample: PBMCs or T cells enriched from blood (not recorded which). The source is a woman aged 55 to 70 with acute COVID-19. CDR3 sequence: CASSYSLRQGYEQYV. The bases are TGTGCCAGCAGTTACTCCCTCCGACAGGGCTACGAGCAGTACGTC.